Listed below are T cell receptor beta chains from one sample, sequenced in a study of blood T cell repertoires in COVID-19. Clones were sequenced by immunoSEQ multiplex PCR, and TCRdb holds only the in-frame ones, with some missing. Altogether 31,000 or so clones are present, approximately 89% being singletons, with the ten largest covering approximately 7%. Material for sequencing was peripheral blood. All receptors derive from a human donor in a cohort sampled during active COVID-19. CDR3s include the opening cysteine and the closing phenylalanine or tryptophan. Each record gives: D gene, clone size, J gene, V gene, CDR3 DNA, CDR3 protein. D genes are given only for firm matches. Clone size is not always given. Where it is, it says once, few, many or a class for expanded clones.

-,-,TRBJ1-1,TRBV5-1,TGCGCCAGCAGCTTGGGGGGCAACGCTGAAGCTTTCTTT,CASSLGGNAEAFF
-,-,TRBJ2-7,TRBV3-1/TRBV3-2,TGTGCCAGCACCCCAGGTCCGGTTCGCGGGTTCTCCTACGAGCAGTACTTC,CASTPGPVRGFSYEQYF
TRBD1,-,TRBJ1-3,TRBV5-6,TGTGCCAGCAGCTACTTTGGGACAGGGGAAGGAGACACCATATATTTT,CASSYFGTGEGDTIYF
TRBD2,-,TRBJ2-3,TRBV18,TGTGCCAGCTCGCCCCCCCTGCGGGGGACAGATACGCAGTATTTT,CASSPPLRGTDTQYF
-,-,TRBJ1-2,TRBV30,TGTGCCTGGAGTATTGGGACTTACGGAGGCTACACCTTC,CAWSIGTYGGYTF
-,-,TRBJ1-1,TRBV11-2,TGTGCCAGCAGCTTAGTGGGGGGAGTGAACACTGAAGCTTTCTTT,CASSLVGGVNTEAFF
-,-,TRBJ2-7,TRBV6-5,TGTGCCAGCAGTTCAGGGGTCGAGCAGTACTTC,CASSSGVEQYF
TRBD1,once,TRBJ1-1,TRBV5-1,TGCGCCAGCAGCCCCGGGACAGGGAACACTGAAGCTTTCTTT,CASSPGTGNTEAFF
TRBD1,-,TRBJ1-3,TRBV6-2/TRBV6-3,TGTGCCAGCAGTGGACAGGGATTAGGAAACACCATATATTTT,CASSGQGLGNTIYF
-,-,TRBJ2-5,TRBV7-3,TGTGCCAGCAGCCCAGGGCGGGGAGAGACCCAGTACTTC,CASSPGRGETQYF
-,-,TRBJ1-5,TRBV7-9,TGTGCCAGCAGCCCGGACAGCAATAGCAATCAGCCCCAGCATTTT,CASSPDSNSNQPQHF
-,-,TRBJ2-2,TRBV30,TGTGCCTGGAGTGTATTGCGGACCGGGGAGCTGTTTTTT,CAWSVLRTGELFF
TRBD1,-,TRBJ2-3,TRBV5-1,TGCGCCAGCAGCTTGGAGGGACAGGGATTTGATACGCAGTATTTT,CASSLEGQGFDTQYF
TRBD1,-,TRBJ2-7,TRBV4-1,TGCGCCAGCAGCCCTCGGACAGGATCCTACGAGCAGTACTTC,CASSPRTGSYEQYF
-,large,TRBJ2-1,TRBV5-1,TGCGCCAGCAGCCCCCCCACAGGGCCCTACAATGAGCAGTTCTTC,CASSPPTGPYNEQFF
TRBD1,-,TRBJ1-2,TRBV27,TGTGCCAGCAGTTTAGTAAGGACAGGGGGCCACCAAGTACTCACCTTC,CASSLVRTGGHQVLTF
-,-,TRBJ1-1,TRBV2,TGTGCCAGCACCGGCGCGCCCGGGGGCACTGAAGCTTTCTTT,CASTGAPGGTEAFF
-,once,TRBJ2-7,TRBV21-1,TGTGCCAGCATAACTTGGAGGCCTATCTCCTACGAGCAGTACTTC,CASITWRPISYEQYF
TRBD1,-,TRBJ2-1,TRBV9,TGTGCCAGCAGCGCCGGGACAGCTTACAATGAGCAGTTCTTC,CASSAGTAYNEQFF
TRBD1,-,TRBJ1-1,TRBV6-5,TGTGCCAGCAGTTACGTTCAGGGGGCCGTTGAAGCTTTCTTT,CASSYVQGAVEAFF
-,-,TRBJ2-2,TRBV10-3,TGTGCCATCAGCTCCGGACTGTCGAACACCGGGGAGCTGTTTTTT,CAISSGLSNTGELFF
-,-,TRBJ2-2,TRBV6-5,TGTGCCAGCAGCCCCGTCACTAATCCCAGGGAGCTGTTTTTT,CASSPVTNPRELFF
TRBD2,once,TRBJ2-2,TRBV7-3,TGTGCCAGCAGCAGGGGAGGGCCGAACACCGGGGAGCTGTTTTTT,CASSRGGPNTGELFF
-,once,TRBJ1-1,TRBV28,TGTGCCAGCAGTTTTGGCCAAATGAACACTGAAGCTTTCTTT,CASSFGQMNTEAFF
TRBD1,few,TRBJ2-1,TRBV6-4,TGTGCCAGCAGCCCTGGGACAGGGACGGGTGAGCAGTTCTTC,CASSPGTGTGEQFF
TRBD2,-,TRBJ2-1,TRBV7-9,TGTGCCAGCAGCTCTTTTGGGACTAGCGGTATTGGCAATGAGCAGTTCTTC,CASSSFGTSGIGNEQFF
TRBD2,-,TRBJ2-7,TRBV3-1/TRBV3-2,TGTGCCAGCAGCCCCCGACTAGCGGGGGGGCGGGAGCAGTACTTC,CASSPRLAGGREQYF
TRBD2,-,TRBJ2-1,TRBV19,TGTGCCAGTAGTATCAAGATAGCGGGAGGAGTTGAGCAGTTCTTC,CASSIKIAGGVEQFF
TRBD1,-,TRBJ2-3,TRBV28,TGTGCCAGCAGTTTGGGACAGGGCTTCCTCGGAGATACGCAGTATTTT,CASSLGQGFLGDTQYF
TRBD2,-,TRBJ2-1,TRBV4-1,TGCGCCAGCGGCCCAAGGACTAGCGGGGCCTACAATGAGCAGTTCTTC,CASGPRTSGAYNEQFF
TRBD1,-,TRBJ1-5,TRBV2,TGTGCCAGCAGCCTGGGACAGTCCTTCAATCAGCCCCAGCATTTT,CASSLGQSFNQPQHF
TRBD1,-,TRBJ2-5,TRBV2,TGTGCCAGCAGTGACCCGGGACAGAAAGAGACCCAGTACTTC,CASSDPGQKETQYF
TRBD1,-,TRBJ1-2,TRBV29-1,TGCAGCGTTGATGGGGGGGATAAGGCCGGGACAGGGTATGGCTACACCTTC,CSVDGGDKAGTGYGYTF
TRBD1,-,TRBJ2-2,TRBV9,TGTGCCAGCAGCGTAGAGACAGGGGGCACCGGGGAGCTGTTTTTT,CASSVETGGTGELFF
-,-,TRBJ1-3,TRBV5-5,TGTGCCAGCAGCCTGGGACATCGCTCTGGAAACACCATATATTTT,CASSLGHRSGNTIYF
TRBD2,-,TRBJ2-1,TRBV14,TGTGCCAGCAGCCGGACTAGCGGGGACAGCCGTTTGGGTTACAATGAGCAGTTCTTC,CASSRTSGDSRLGYNEQFF
-,-,TRBJ1-1,TRBV28,TGTGCCAGCAGTTTGGGGGCGAACACTGAAGCTTTCTTT,CASSLGANTEAFF
-,-,TRBJ1-5,TRBV24-1,TGTGCCACCGCGGCGTATAGCAATCAGCCCCAGCATTTT,CATAAYSNQPQHF
TRBD2,-,TRBJ2-7,TRBV7-6,TGTGCCAGCAGCTTAGGGGTTAGCGGGAGTAACGAGCAGTACTTC,CASSLGVSGSNEQYF
TRBD1,-,TRBJ2-3,TRBV10-3,TGTGCCGCGAAAGACAGGGAGATTACAGATACGCAGTATTTT,CAAKDREITDTQYF